This T cell receptor (beta chain) is from a study of blood T cell repertoires in COVID-19. Here immunoSEQ multiplex PCR was the method, and the copy in TCRdb shows in-frame clones only, minus some. The sample shows 150,000 to 200,000 clones, roughly 82% of them seen only once. This CDR3 has 17 amino acids. The V segment lost 0 bases and the J segment 2 bases; nucleotides outside the gene matches: 7. From germline, CDR1 is LGHNA and CDR2 YSLEER. Sequencing was done on a sample of PBMCs or T cells enriched from blood (not recorded which). The sequence came from an older woman with acute COVID-19. The V and J genes are TRBV4-3 and TRBJ2-1; TRBD2 aligns across 7 bases. In DNA, the CDR3 is TGCGCCAGCAGCCAAGATAACGCGGGAGTGGCCTACAATGAGCAGTTCTTC. Amino acid sequence: CASSQDNAGVAYNEQFF.